This T cell receptor (beta chain) was captured by sequencing in a study of cytomegalovirus exposure and HLA in healthy donors (dated by TCRdb to 2016 to 2017). Study-wide context: An earlier analysis of 587 of the donors reported 250 to 300 Gb of sequence data and 117 million unique TCR beta sequences obtained from approximately 180 million T cells. An early release that covered some 630 HLA-typed donors contained approximately 300 gigabases of sequencing data and 85 million to 100 million unique TCR sequences. The genetic ancestry cluster associated with self-reported Caucasian donors included 65% to 90% of the approximately 400 genotyped donors. The aim of the study was to test whether cataloging public T cell receptors could identify signatures of past pathogen exposure. The T cell repertoires of under 750 subjects were profiled by immunosequencing and related to cytomegalovirus serostatus. A separate validation cohort of roughly 130 different subjects was used in addition to the roughly 720-subject first cohort. To predict cytomegalovirus infection status, the study combined high-throughput TCR immunosequencing, statistical association of individual TCRs with disease status, and machine learning. In a later analysis, previously published TCR beta repertoires from 666 donors were re-analyzed and high-resolution HLA genotyping was added so that TCR occurrence patterns could be studied. In the later analysis, no new phenotypic data were used to find candidate immune exposures; instead, reliance was placed on TCR beta sequences and their occurrence across donors. An earlier analysis of several hundred of the donors used high-throughput TCR beta sequencing to judge whether each TCR beta V gene segment behaved as functional or pseudogenic. Donor age, sex, ethnicity and CMV serostatus were collected together with the repertoire data. A later genetic analysis used genome-wide SNP genotypes for about 55% of the 666 donors, treating that subset as a discovery cohort. Every repertoire in the discovery cohort had been generated on one and the same sequencing platform. HLA typing included class I and class II loci at four-digit resolution. The number of typed donors differed by locus: roughly 629-630 for A, B, C, DRB1 and DQB1; approximately 540 for DQA1; 600 to 610 for DPA1; and 450 to 480 for DPB1. Four or five DR-DQ haplotypes were handled as single units for association and clustering because linkage in the cohort was strong. Among some 410 genotyped donors of the cohort, an average of around 220,000 unique TCR beta nucleotide sequences was sequenced per donor, of which 15% to 20% were non-productive.

As concerns this clone: This clone's antigen is unknown.

The cohort comprised several hundred healthy bone marrow donors. All cohort members were sampled while nominally healthy, although unrecorded immune exposures were likely present. The donor tested CMV seronegative and was one of the 352 seronegative cohort members. A peripheral blood sample was collected from each donor, and TCR beta sequencing was performed on peripheral blood mononuclear cells. Genomic DNA was extracted from the blood cell samples with the Qiagen DNeasy Blood Extraction Kit. The research as a whole found: A later genetic analysis associated a missense DCLRE1C variant with V-gene and J-gene trimming of TCR beta chains, and an independent cohort replicated the association. In a later analysis, the rate of TCR association differed among HLA loci, with DRB1 alleles having the most associated TCRs and HLA-C alleles having the fewest. Immune exposure information for the cohort was limited to CMV serostatus. The authors suggested that the approach could potentially be extended to other disease states and immunological phenotypes. Broadly in line with IMGT annotations, most TCR beta V segments showed up in productive rearrangements about 90% or about 30% of the time in an earlier analysis of approximately 640 of the donors. The study listed 150 to 200 TCR beta chains as associated with cytomegalovirus. Most TCR sequences were observed very rarely across donors, whereas some public TCRs were present in many individuals. Presence/absence analyses assumed roughly uniform sequencing depth across donors, an assumption that may not hold. At a false discovery rate of 0.05, a later analysis linked under 20,000 TCR beta sequences to specific HLA alleles. A later analysis reported that several top co-occurrence clusters appeared linked to parvovirus B19, influenza, CMV and Epstein-Barr virus. In a later genetic analysis, fewer N-insertions in productive TCRs were reported among donors in an Asian-associated ancestry cluster than the approximately 670-donor mean. Three of the identified cytomegalovirus-associated TCR beta chains were confirmed in vitro to be specific for cytomegalovirus antigens. A cluster of highly shared sequence variants was judged likely to be a technical artifact of the sequencing pipeline. The classifier was reported to diagnose cytomegalovirus status with high specificity and sensitivity in both the original and validation cohorts. A further reported finding was that TCR beta sequences accurately predicted the HLA-A and HLA-B alleles for most subjects in the first cohort. When HLA alleles, especially DR and DQ, strongly co-occurred, TCR associations were difficult to assign to individual alleles. A later analysis found that HLA-associated TCR beta chains were more clonally expanded and had lower generation probabilities than equally common non-associated chains. Because some donors lacked HLA typing at each locus, the association tests relied only on the typed subset. Because counts were too low, roughly 16 rarely observed V segments, including chromosome 9 orphons, were left out of the earlier analysis of some 640 of the donors. Linkage disequilibrium might explain the correlated functional status among segregating V segments, but an unknown experimental factor could not be excluded. Some IMGT-functional V segments, including TRBV6-2 and TRBV6-3, could not be told apart with the 87-base-pair reads, so those segments were excluded. A later analysis found that most CMV-associated TCR beta chains appeared HLA-restricted, with HLA associations seemingly driven largely by CMV exposure. The cohort was sequenced for TCR beta chains only, and without alpha or paired-chain data the features that could be detected were limited.

The V end loses 0 bases and the J end loses 0 bases, and a stretch of 6 bases separates them. In the germline V gene, CDR1 corresponds to MGHRA and CDR2 to YSYEKL. Including the terminal cysteine and phenylalanine, the CDR3 comprises 15 residues. Of the read, only the CDR3 DNA is kept; its 45 bases are in frame from base 1. Receptor libraries were prepared by the immunoSEQ multiplex PCR assay. For the multiplex PCR, a mixture combining 60 forward primers for TCR Vbeta segments and 13 reverse primers for TCR Jbeta segments was used. Amplification of the CDR3 region of rearranged TCR beta genes was performed with a multiplex PCR assay on genomic DNA. The amplified TCR beta libraries were sequenced on the Illumina HiSeq System as 87-base-pair reads. In the source study's methods: A later analysis counted about 80 million unique TCR beta chains across the 666 repertoires, and around 9.9 million of these chains were shared by at least two donors. Raw reads were error-corrected and collapsed into unique sequences by a nearest-neighbor algorithm in which closely related sequences were merged to remove PCR and sequencing errors. Alignment of CDR3 sequences to IMGT reference sequences was used to assign V, D and J gene segments. For a sequence to be retained, a match of at least six nucleotides was required to both a V gene segment and a J gene segment. A rearrangement counted as productive if the CDR3 had no stop codons and remained in frame with V and J, and every other rearrangement counted as non-productive. CDR3 was defined according to IMGT convention as the region running from the second conserved V-encoded cysteine to the conserved J-encoded phenylalanine. The earlier analysis of 587 of the donors excluded sequences that lacked an unambiguous match to a single V gene segment. An earlier analysis of approximately 590 of the donors classified V segments as functional when productive rearrangements were above 56.7% and as segregating when the standard deviation between donors was above 5%. A statistical classification framework was developed to diagnose cytomegalovirus status using the catalog of TCR beta chain sequences. A later analysis assigned V and J genes by comparing TCR nucleotide sequences with IMGT/GENE-DB human TR gene sequences. The TCRdist pipeline was used in a later analysis to assign CDR3 sequences and most-parsimonious VDJ recombination scenarios. A later analysis defined each TCR beta chain by its CDR3 amino acid sequence plus V-gene family, and excluded reads lacking a unique V-gene family. In a later analysis, around 650 highly shared, low-generation-probability nucleotide sequences were removed to address suspected cross-contamination and a sequencing artifact. In a later analysis, a clonal expansion index was calculated for each public chain from normalized within-repertoire ranks of inferred template counts. In a later analysis, generation probabilities were computed with a VDJ recombination model fitted to out-of-frame rearrangements, and the resulting probabilities were checked against IGoR. In a later analysis, hypergeometric tests were used to score TCR-TCR, TCR-HLA and TCR-CMV co-occurrence, with a repertoire-size bias correction applied to TCR pairs. To estimate false discovery rates, a later analysis permuted the HLA or CMV assignments 20 times. In a later analysis, co-occurring TCRs were grouped using DBSCAN, and TCRdist sequence similarity was added for clustering within HLA-allele-positive subsets. Repertoires with fewer than 30,000 or more than 120,000 public chains, plus five repertoires with anomalous nucleotide sharing, were excluded from co-occurrence clustering. The table was pulled from immuneACCESS by TCRdb, which kept in-frame rearrangements only. Such tables lose some clones; where checked, under half of the loss comes from unresolved V genes, and the rest has no known cause. The D gene and trimming were derived from the DNA, and the V and J assignments and clone size from that table. The sample's own table lists some 72,000 clones. The ten largest clones take up approximately 4.3% of the sample.

Sequenced sample: PBMCs. The receptor was isolated from a man aged 30 to 45 in good health and CMV-seronegative. This sequence uses TRBV4-1 and TRBJ1-3, with the D segment identity uncertain. The CDR3 here reads CASSQDTRSGNTIYF. The DNA sequence follows: TGCGCCAGCAGCCAAGACACTCGCTCTGGAAACACCATATATTTT.